The entry that follows covers one T cell receptor (beta chain) sequence. These data belong to a study of shared clonotypes between healthy human individuals. About the study: The donor pool was made up of a couple of women and three men aged 18 to 49.

It was at deep level that the assay was run. Per the authors' pipeline: Without quality scores, immunoSEQ junctional reads could not be filtered like full-length reads. Data came from immunoSEQ multiplex PCR; TCRdb stores just in-frame clones and leaves some out. V and J calls and clone size are those listed in that table; D and trimming were worked out from the DNA. The table records 980,000 or so clones, around three quarters of them present only once. The CDR3 length is 16 residues. Per the germline V gene, CDR1 is WSHSY and CDR2 is SAAADI. With 8 bases removed from V and 8 bases from J, the gap between germline ends came to 22 bases.

This receptor was identified in a man aged 18 to 35 in good health. Sequencing was performed on memory CD4+ T cells sorted from blood. The subset: CD45RA-negative fraction. This chain joins TRBV10-2 and TRBJ1-6, with unresolved D. In DNA form, the CDR3 reads TGCGCCAGCTCTGACCGCAAGACCCCTTCGTATTCACCCCTCCACTTT. This codes for CASSDRKTPSYSPLHF.